The 10 T cell receptor beta chains below all came from one sample that was sequenced in a study of identical twins. TCRdb used MiXCR to reprocess the 5' RACE reads, holding one entry per CDR3 protein. In the table there are about 520,000 distinct CDR3 sequences, less than 25% of which are singletons. A further study also used this sample, focusing on T cells expressing NK-cell markers.

Source material: CD4+ T cells sorted from blood. The receptors shown here come from a woman under 30 in good health.

Only a few counts were recorded for this clonotype. The chain employs TRBV7-9 and TRBJ1-1, with D tentatively TRBD1 (6 bases). V gave up 1 base and J gave up 11 bases, with 14 bases separating them. CDR1 and CDR2 (germline): SEHNR, FQNEAQ (reference sequence). This CDR3 has 13 amino acids. The CDR3 loop is CASSLVRQGMAFF. CDR3 nucleotide sequence: TGTGCCAGCAGCTTAGTACGGCAGGGGATGGCTTTCTTT.

This clonotype was recorded at least ten times. This chain connects TRBV29-1 to TRBJ1-5; D remains ambiguous. Trimming removed 6 bases at V and 6 bases at J, with 6 bases between. CDR1 is SQVTM and CDR2 is ANQGSEA in the germline V gene. The CDR3 loop spans 10 amino acids. The CDR3 protein is CSVTSQPQHF. The CDR3 coding sequence is TGCAGCGTCACATCTCAGCCCCAGCATTTT. Looking up the rest from reference TRBV29-1 and TRBJ1-5 gives the full variable domain: SAVISQKPSRDICQRGTSLTIQCQVDSQVTMMFWYRQQPGQSLTLIATANQGSEATYESGFVIDKFPISRPNLTFSTLTVSNMSPEDSSIYLCSVTSQPQHFGDGTRLSIL.

J is TRBJ2-7 and V is TRBV7-8; 8 bases match TRBD1. The trim removed 7 bases at V and 3 bases at J, leaving 8 bases unmatched. The germline V gene has CDR1 SGHVS and CDR2 FQNEAQ. There are 14 residues in the CDR3. CDR3 coding DNA: TGTGCCAGCAACCAGGACAGGGCGCGCTACGAGCAGTACTTC. As protein: CASNQDRARYEQYF.

This clonotype was counted many times. The V and J genes are TRBV7-9 and TRBJ2-5, with D possibly matching TRBD2 (5 bases). This CDR3 spans 15 amino acids. V gave up 5 bases and J gave up 4 bases, with 17 bases separating them. CDR1 is SEHNR, CDR2 FQNEAQ, per germline (reference sequence). CDR3 amino acids: CASSELGLAGETQYF. DNA of the CDR3: TGTGCCAGCAGCGAACTTGGGCTAGCCGGAGAGACCCAGTACTTC.

This clonotype was observed a handful of times. The rearrangement joins TRBV7-2 to TRBJ2-7; D might be TRBD1 or TRBD2, each matching 5 bases. Looked up from germline, CDR1 is SGHTA and CDR2 is FQGNSA. V was trimmed by 5 bases and J by 2 bases, leaving 13 bases between them. This CDR3 spans 14 amino acids. CDR3 residues: CASSTLLGAYEQYF. Here the CDR3 DNA reads TGTGCCAGCAGCACGTTACTAGGGGCCTACGAGCAGTACTTC.

The J gene is TRBJ2-7, the V gene TRBV20-1, with D possibly being TRBD2 (5 bases). The CDR3 has 14 amino acids. Germline V lookup: CDR1 DFQATT, CDR2 SNEGSKA (reference sequence). Trimming removed 0 bases from V and 3 bases from J, with 12 bases in between. The CDR3 loop is CSARERTRGYEQYF. The DNA for the CDR3 is TGCAGTGCTAGAGAGCGGACTCGAGGCTACGAGCAGTACTTC.

The chain uses TRBV6-1 and TRBJ2-3, with unresolved D. This CDR3 comprises 17 residues. Trimming shortened V by 6 bases and J by 6 bases, and 25 bases separated the two germline ends. Germline loops: CDR1 MNHNS, CDR2 SASEGT. The CDR3 bases are TGTGCCAGCAGCCTTTATCCCGACGTCTCTCTGTCGGATACGCAGTATTTT. Amino acids: CASSLYPDVSLSDTQYF.

This clonotype was recorded at least ten times. V usage is TRBV21-1 and J usage is TRBJ2-7; the table's D call, TRBD1, was not checked against the DNA. TRBV21-1 is labeled a pseudogene. The CDR3 sequence is 13 residues long. The CDR3 sequence is CASSKSRGNEQYF. The CDR3 nucleotides are TGTGCCAGCAGCAAATCCAGGGGGAACGAGCAGTACTTC.

This clonotype has only a few counts. The chain uses TRBV11-2 and TRBJ2-3; the D gene could be TRBD1 or TRBD2 (5 bases each). The CDR3 contains 14 residues. CDR1 SGHAT and CDR2 FQNNGV come from the germline V gene. The V end lost 8 bases, the J end lost 0 bases, and 12 bases lay between the germline ends. CDR3 nucleotide sequence: TGTGCCAGCCGGGGCCCAGCTAGCACAGATACGCAGTATTTT. Translated, it gives CASRGPASTDTQYF.

The table lists this clonotype with a few counts. The chain links TRBV12-3 or TRBV12-4 to TRBJ1-2, with a tentative D call TRBD1 (5 bases). The CDR3 covers 13 residues. Between the trimmed V and J ends, which lost 1 base and 14 bases, there was a span of 17 bases. This CDR3 reads CASSLGGALSRTF. For the CDR3, the DNA is TGTGCCAGCAGTTTAGGAGGGGCCTTATCGAGGACCTTC.